These T cell receptor beta chains were read from a single sample in a study of vaccination and CD4 T cells after COVID-19. A single record per CDR3 protein comes from TCRdb applying MiXCR to the PCR reads. The table lists fewer than 9,500 distinct CDR3 sequences, about 31% of them singletons, with 30% to 35% in the top ten. Their recognized antigens are unknown. Sequencing input: CD4+ T cells from blood, cultured in vitro. The receptors were sampled from a human donor in good health. The CDR3 runs from the conserved cysteine through the conserved F or W. The D gene is left open where the match is weak.

d_gene	v_gene	j_gene	len	CDR3aa
-	TRBV6-2/TRBV6-3	TRBJ1-1	11	CASSRYTEAFF
-	TRBV27	TRBJ1-1	14	CASSRRGMNTEAFF
-	TRBV6-1	TRBJ2-7	14	CASKRARGAYEQYF
-	TRBV20-1	TRBJ1-1	14	CSALRRHMNTEASF
-	TRBV7-3	TRBJ1-1	16	CASSLNRVSTGTEAFF
TRBD2	TRBV20-1	TRBJ2-1	15	CSAPGLAGGPNEQFF
-	TRBV20-1	TRBJ2-1	16	CSARDPQGPGDNEQFF
-	TRBV5-1	TRBJ2-7	13	CASSLRTDTEQYF
TRBD2	TRBV11-2	TRBJ2-5	16	CASSLGVAGGQETQYF
TRBD1	TRBV12-3/TRBV12-4	TRBJ1-1	14	CASSLEGAYTEAFF
TRBD2	TRBV5-1	TRBJ2-3	15	CASSPGGGSADTQYF
-	TRBV20-1	TRBJ1-4	13	CSASSPGGEKLFF
-	TRBV6-5	TRBJ1-3	14	CASSSVLSGNTIYF
-	TRBV7-2	TRBJ2-7	15	CASSLMIGGPNEQYF
-	TRBV5-4	TRBJ2-3	14	CASSRGATTDTQYF
-	TRBV11-2	TRBJ2-7	14	CASSLVGQLYEQYF
-	TRBV18	TRBJ1-1	13	CASSPGAPHEAFF
-	TRBV18	TRBJ1-5	13	CASSPLLDQPQHF
TRBD1	TRBV7-2	TRBJ1-2	17	CASNPLGQGIVAYGYTF
-	TRBV14	TRBJ2-7	15	CASSQARRWNYEQYF
-	TRBV6-5	TRBJ1-1	14	CASSYGGRDTEAFF
TRBD1	TRBV7-2	TRBJ1-2	16	CASSLRPGGPLYGYTF
-	TRBV20-1	TRBJ1-1	12	CSARDRETEAFF
-	TRBV29-1	TRBJ2-5	12	CSVSGGQETQYF
-	TRBV6-1	TRBJ2-5	12	CASTPNQETQYF
-	TRBV6-5	TRBJ1-2	14	CASSLPARDGGYTF
-	TRBV5-1	TRBJ2-7	14	CASSLGGEGGEQYF
-	TRBV21-1	TRBJ1-2	15	CASTVKRALKYGYTF
-	TRBV7-3	TRBJ2-1	12	CASSLSLGEQFF
TRBD1	TRBV20-1	TRBJ1-2	13	CSVGQGVSYGYTF
-	TRBV6-1	TRBJ1-6	13	CASLGPYNSPLHF
-	TRBV4-2	TRBJ1-6	13	CASSQRSDSPLHF
TRBD2	TRBV20-1	TRBJ2-1	17	CSARGLAGSNSYNEQFF
TRBD1	TRBV19	TRBJ1-1	17	CASSIDGRGRGFTEAFF
-	TRBV7-3	TRBJ1-6	14	CASSLGVAGSPLHF
-	TRBV10-2	TRBJ1-5	14	CASSESEVNQPQHF
-	TRBV7-9	TRBJ1-3	17	CASSSQRELPSGNTIYF
TRBD1	TRBV19	TRBJ1-5	19	CASSIGQGASAYSNQPQHF
-	TRBV6-1	TRBJ2-5	13	CASRSTTGETQYF
TRBD1	TRBV12-3/TRBV12-4	TRBJ1-2	16	CASSLSLQGTNYGYTF
-	TRBV20-1	TRBJ1-4	13	CSAPMHGIEKLFF
TRBD1	TRBV27	TRBJ1-4	15	CASSGIQGFNEKLFF
TRBD2	TRBV6-4	TRBJ2-1	15	CASSDSSGGANEQFF
TRBD1	TRBV2	TRBJ2-3	13	CALSTGTTDTQYF
-	TRBV12-3/TRBV12-4	TRBJ1-2	12	CASSLNSYGYTF